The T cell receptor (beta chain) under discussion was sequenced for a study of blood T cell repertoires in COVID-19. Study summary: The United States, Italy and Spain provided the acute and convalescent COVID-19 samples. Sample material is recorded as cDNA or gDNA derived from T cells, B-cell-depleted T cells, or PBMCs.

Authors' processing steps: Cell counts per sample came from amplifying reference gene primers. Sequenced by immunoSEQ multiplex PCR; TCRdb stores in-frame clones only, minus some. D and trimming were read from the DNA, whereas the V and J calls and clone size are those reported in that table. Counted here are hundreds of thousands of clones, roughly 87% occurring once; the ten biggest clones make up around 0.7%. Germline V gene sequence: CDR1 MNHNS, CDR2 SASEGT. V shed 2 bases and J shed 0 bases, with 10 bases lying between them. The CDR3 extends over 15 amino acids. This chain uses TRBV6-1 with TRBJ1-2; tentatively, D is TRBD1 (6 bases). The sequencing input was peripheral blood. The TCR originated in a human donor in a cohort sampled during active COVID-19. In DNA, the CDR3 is TGTGCCAGCAGTGAATGGGACACCGCTAACTATGGCTACACCTTC. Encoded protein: CASSEWDTANYGYTF.